Many counts were recorded for the clone carrying this T cell receptor (beta chain). TCRdb re-called the 5' RACE reads through MiXCR, storing one row per CDR3 protein. The profile covers approximately 9,300 distinct CDR3 sequences, with around 5% appearing a single time and 1.5% to 2% taken by the ten largest. The data were obtained in a study of T cells after yellow fever vaccination. Study in general: The fractions with low cell numbers were processed using SMART-Seq v4 Ultra Low Input.

The clonotype was recovered from a man between 18 and 29 years old who received the YFV17D yellow fever vaccine. Specimen: PBMCs, either bulk or a sorted T-cell subset (CD4+, CD8+, memory, or dextramer-sorted; not recorded which), collected approximately 15 days after the first yellow fever vaccination.

The CDR3 here is CASRPLSGGGYNEQFF. CDR3 coding DNA: TGTGCCAGCAGACCCCTCAGCGGGGGCGGCTACAATGAGCAGTTCTTC. The genes are TRBV7-2 and TRBJ2-1; 8 positions match TRBD2. The CDR3 has 16 amino acids. The ends lost 6 bases at V and 3 bases at J; junction bases unmatched: 10. Germline V gives CDR1 SGHTA, CDR2 FQGNSA.